These T cell receptor beta chains were read from a single sample in a study of blood T cell repertoires in COVID-19. TCRdb's copy holds only in-frame clones and misses some; the assay was immunoSEQ multiplex PCR. The sample records fewer than 200,000 clones, about four fifths being singletons. The sample consisted of peripheral blood. These TCRs come from a man aged 40-49 years who had recovered from COVID-19. The CDR3 runs from the conserved cysteine through the conserved F or W. D genes are given only for firm matches. Clone size is shown for a subset of rows, as once, few, many or a class of expanded clone.

CDR3 DNA: TGTGCCAGCAGTTCCCCCCGTGGGGCCAACGTCCTGACTTTC
CDR3 protein: CASSSPRGANVLTF
J gene: TRBJ2-6
V gene: TRBV28
clone size: .
D gene: .

CDR3 DNA: TGTGCCAGCAGTCCCGAGCTTGCCTACGAGCAGTACTTC
CDR3 protein: CASSPELAYEQYF
J gene: TRBJ2-7
V gene: TRBV28
clone size: .
D gene: .

CDR3 DNA: TGTGCCAGCAGTACCCGTTACAGGGATAGCACAGATACGCAGTATTTT
CDR3 protein: CASSTRYRDSTDTQYF
J gene: TRBJ2-3
V gene: TRBV6-2/TRBV6-3
clone size: .
D gene: .

CDR3 DNA: TGCAGTGCTAGCTCCGGCTACGAGCAGTACTTC
CDR3 protein: CSASSGYEQYF
J gene: TRBJ2-7
V gene: TRBV20-1
clone size: .
D gene: .

CDR3 DNA: TGTGCCACCTTAGACAGCTCCTATGGCTACACCTTC
CDR3 protein: CATLDSSYGYTF
J gene: TRBJ1-2
V gene: TRBV27
clone size: .
D gene: .

CDR3 DNA: TGTGCCAGCATTGGAGGGAGCAACAATGAGCAGTTCTTC
CDR3 protein: CASIGGSNNEQFF
J gene: TRBJ2-1
V gene: TRBV27
clone size: .
D gene: .

CDR3 DNA: TGCGCCAGCAGCCAAGAGTATAGTACTAACTATGGCTACACCTTC
CDR3 protein: CASSQEYSTNYGYTF
J gene: TRBJ1-2
V gene: TRBV4-3
clone size: .
D gene: .

CDR3 DNA: TGTGCCAGCTCACCGTCGCAGAACACAGATACGCAGTATTTT
CDR3 protein: CASSPSQNTDTQYF
J gene: TRBJ2-3
V gene: TRBV18
clone size: many
D gene: .

CDR3 DNA: TGTGCCAGCAGCTTGGTAAGGGGGAACACCGGGGAGCTGTTTTTT
CDR3 protein: CASSLVRGNTGELFF
J gene: TRBJ2-2
V gene: TRBV5-6
clone size: .
D gene: .

CDR3 DNA: TGTGCCAGCAGCTTACCTGCTAGCGGGAGTGCTAGCACAGATACGCAGTATTTT
CDR3 protein: CASSLPASGSASTDTQYF
J gene: TRBJ2-3
V gene: TRBV7-9
clone size: .
D gene: TRBD2